The present T cell receptor (beta chain) was sequenced within a study of cytomegalovirus exposure and HLA in healthy donors. Study-wide results and limits: Published work reported that the classifier diagnosed cytomegalovirus status with high specificity and sensitivity.

PCR primers comprised 60 Vbeta and 13 Jbeta primers. Profiling relied on immunoSEQ multiplex PCR, and the TCRdb table lists in-frame clones only, not all of them. The table lists around 150,000 clones, roughly 82% of them singletons, with around 1.5% in the top ten. As to this clone: The antigen is undetermined. Likely a read error: the CDR3 ends without its conserved phenylalanine or tryptophan. The limits of the CDR3 on the DNA are not certain, so only TCRdb's listed CDR3 is given.

Germline V gives CDR1 DFQATT, CDR2 SNEGSKA (reference sequence). Ends included, the CDR3 has 11 residues. The sequence derives from a girl aged 5-17 years in good health and CMV-seropositive. Sample: PBMCs. The rearrangement uses TRBV20-1 and TRBJ1-3. The CDR3 loop reads CSACLGGPSKV.